This T cell receptor beta chain was retrieved from a study of blood T cell repertoires in COVID-19. Whole-study context: Some COVID-19 samples were acute and others convalescent; all came from the United States, Italy and Spain.

Original data processing: Amplified reference gene primers provided the basis for estimating nucleated cell counts. Method: immunoSEQ multiplex PCR; TCRdb's copy keeps in-frame clones and lacks some. The V and J calls and the clone size are those of that table, but D and trimming were determined from the DNA. The sample consists of around 500,000 clones, over 75% of them appearing once. Germline V gene sequence: CDR1 SGHVS, CDR2 FQNEAQ. The CDR3 length is 15 residues. The J segment lost 2 bases and the V segment lost 5 bases, leaving 7 bases of the junction unmatched. The sequenced material came from peripheral blood. This chain joins TRBV7-8 and TRBJ2-7; 9 bases align to TRBD1. This receptor was obtained from a human donor in a cohort sampled during active COVID-19. The CDR3 nucleotides are TGTGCCAGCAGCCCGTACAGGGGGCAGACCTACGAGCAGTACTTC. Amino acid sequence: CASSPYRGQTYEQYF.